Below are 22 T cell receptor beta chains sequenced from a single sample in a study of blood T cell repertoires in COVID-19. Data came from immunoSEQ multiplex PCR; TCRdb stores just in-frame clones and leaves some out. Altogether approximately 150,000 clones are present, 80% being singletons, with the ten largest covering around 3.7%. The sample was peripheral blood. Source of these receptors: a man between 65 and 85 years old who had recovered from COVID-19.

CDR3 in DNA: TGCGCCAGCAGCCCGGGACAGGGTGATACGCAGTATTTT. Translated, it gives CASSPGQGDTQYF. The V and J genes are TRBV5-1 and TRBJ2-3; TRBD1 matches at 9 bases. Germline CDR1 reads SGHRS; CDR2 reads YFSETQ. V lost 4 bases and J lost 6; bases outside the gene matches: 3. This CDR3 contains 13 residues.

This clone has more than one count but fewer than ten. The genes are TRBV7-2 and TRBJ1-5; tentative D call: TRBD1 (6 bases). V lost 5 bases to trimming and J lost 6 bases, with 14 bases between them. This CDR3 has 14 residues. Germline-derived CDR1 and CDR2 are SGHTA and FQGNSA. The CDR3 region is CASSDYREGQPQHF. The DNA for the CDR3 is TGTGCCAGCAGCGACTACAGGGAAGGTCAGCCCCAGCATTTT. Complete variable domain (other parts from reference TRBV7-2 and TRBJ1-5): GAGVSQSPSNKVTEKGKDVELRCDPISGHTALYWYRQSLGQGLEFLIYFQGNSAPDKSGLPSDRFSAERTGGSVSTLTIQRTQQEDSAVYLCASSDYREGQPQHFGDGTRLSIL.

The rearrangement joins TRBV6-6 to TRBJ1-5; weak D call: TRBD1 (5 bases). Germline assignment: CDR1 MNHNY and CDR2 SVGAGI (reference sequence). Trimming stripped 7 bases from V and 2 bases from J, with 12 bases between. This CDR3 is 14 amino acids long. The CDR3 sequence: CASMLQGGNQPQHF. The CDR3 DNA reads as TGTGCCAGCATGCTGCAGGGTGGCAATCAGCCCCAGCATTTT.

This clone showed up just a few times. The chain carries TRBV30 and TRBJ1-1; maybe TRBD1 (5 bases). Germline-derived CDR1 and CDR2 are GTSNPN and SVGIG (reference sequence). This CDR3 region has 15 residues. V was trimmed by 3 bases and J by 4 bases, leaving 18 bases between them. Here the CDR3 DNA reads TGTGCCTGGAGGGCGACTAACGTGGGGGGCACTGAAGCTTTCTTT. Its protein is CAWRATNVGGTEAFF.

The sample holds a few counts of this clone. This chain links TRBV11-2 with TRBJ2-7; tentative D call: TRBD1 (5 bases). This CDR3 comprises 13 residues. CDR1 and CDR2 from the germline V gene are SGHAT and FQNNGV. Trimming took 3 bases from V and 3 from J, leaving 9 bases between them. CDR3: CASSLDNYYEQYF. As DNA, the CDR3 is TGTGCCAGCAGCTTGGACAATTACTACGAGCAGTACTTC.

The chain uses TRBV28 and TRBJ1-2; no clear D gene. The CDR3 has 14 residues. Germline CDR1 is MDHEN and CDR2 is SYDVKM. V was shortened by 2 bases and J by 2 bases, with 9 bases between the two germline ends. As DNA, the CDR3 is TGTGCCAGCAGTTTAGGGTTACAGAACTATGGCTACACCTTC. As protein: CASSLGLQNYGYTF.

In its sample, this clone was seen a few times. This chain joins TRBV19 and TRBJ2-1, with 10 bases aligning to TRBD2. CDR3 length: 16 residues. Germline-derived CDR1 and CDR2 are LNHDA and SQIVND (reference sequence). The V gene end was trimmed by 0 bases and the J gene end by 4 bases; junction bases not matched to a gene: 3. The CDR3 sequence is CASSIEASGSYNEQFF. CDR3 DNA: TGTGCCAGTAGTATAGAGGCTAGCGGGAGTTACAATGAGCAGTTCTTC.

This clone was counted only a few times. The rearrangement joins TRBV4-3 to TRBJ2-1; D possibly corresponds to TRBD2 (7 bases). The germline CDR1 and CDR2 sequences are LGHNA and YSLEER. This CDR3 is 16 amino acids long. Trimming cost V 0 bases and J 3 bases, with 12 bases left between them. The CDR3, as DNA: TGCGCCAGCAGCCAAGAGGGGGGGCCCAACTACAATGAGCAGTTCTTC. Translating gives CASSQEGGPNYNEQFF.

The chain couples TRBV2 to TRBJ2-7, with D perhaps matching TRBD1 (5 bases). There are 13 residues in the CDR3. Germline CDR1 and CDR2: SNHLY and FYNNEI. The ends were cut back, 7 bases at V and 3 bases at J, with 13 bases in the middle. The CDR3 nucleotides are TGTGCCAGCAATATCAGGGTTAACTACGAGCAGTACTTC. It encodes CASNIRVNYEQYF.

This rearrangement joins TRBV21-1 to TRBJ1-1; the D call in the table, TRBD1, was not verified against the DNA. TRBV21-1 is a documented pseudogene. The CDR3 sequence is 11 residues long. The CDR3 is CASSLKQGGFF. The DNA of the CDR3 is TGTGCCAGCAGCCTCAAACAGGGTGGTTTCTTT.

The genes are TRBV2 and TRBJ2-7; maybe TRBD2 (6 bases). The germline V gene has CDR1 SNHLY and CDR2 FYNNEI. V was shortened by 6 bases and J by 3 bases, with 15 bases between the two germline ends. The CDR3 is 14 residues long. CDR3 sequence (DNA): TGTGCCAGCAGGGGCGGGGTACTAAACTACGAGCAGTACTTC. It specifies CASRGGVLNYEQYF. The variable domain in full, completed from reference TRBV2 and TRBJ2-7, reads EPEVTQTPSHQVTQMGQEVILRCVPISNHLYFYWYRQILGQKVEFLVSFYNNEISEKSEIFDDQFSVERPDGSNFTLKIRSTKLEDSAMYFCASRGGVLNYEQYFGPGTRLTVT.

The rearrangement links TRBV29-1 to TRBJ2-2; 8 bases agree with TRBD2. The CDR3 totals 13 residues. The germline gives CDR1 SQVTM, CDR2 ANQGSEA. The J segment lost 6 bases and the V segment lost 5 bases, leaving 5 bases of the junction unmatched. CDR3 nucleotides: TGCAGCGTTACGACTAGCGCGGCCGGGGAGCTGTTTTTT. Translated: CSVTTSAAGELFF.

Details on this clone: The identical CDR3 is also encoded by other nucleotide sequences in the sample. The genes are TRBV27 and TRBJ2-5, with 8 bases that match TRBD2. V shed 8 bases and J 5 bases; nucleotides not matched to a gene: 4. Germline CDR1 reads MNHEY; CDR2 reads SMNVEV (reference sequence). CDR3 length: 12 residues. CDR3 sequence reads: CASRQRGETQYF. The CDR3 DNA reads TGTGCCAGCCGCCAGCGGGGGGAGACCCAGTACTTC.

The genes are TRBV30 and TRBJ1-1, with 9 bases lining up with TRBD1. Unmatched junction bases numbered 11, after V lost 3 bases and J lost 6 bases. The germline V gene encodes CDR1 GTSNPN and CDR2 SVGIG (reference sequence). The CDR3 loop spans 15 amino acids. This CDR3 reads CAWRLGTGLGPEAFF. Here the CDR3 DNA reads TGTGCCTGGAGGCTGGGGACAGGGTTAGGCCCTGAAGCTTTCTTT.

This chain uses TRBV7-2 with TRBJ2-7, with 7 bases matching TRBD2. The V gene's germline CDR1 is SGHTA and CDR2 FQGNSA. The CDR3 extends over 13 amino acids. Germline trimming cut 2 bases from V and 8 bases from J; bases unmatched to any gene: 6. The CDR3 loop is CASSLPQAGQQYF. The CDR3 nucleotides read TGTGCCAGCAGCTTACCCCAAGCGGGGCAGCAGTACTTC.

The rearrangement uses TRBV7-6 and TRBJ2-7, with 7 bases fitting TRBD1. V dropped 1 base and J dropped 3; count of bases not matched to a gene: 6. Germline V lookup: CDR1 SGHVS, CDR2 FNYEAQ. The length of the CDR3 is 15 residues. The CDR3 here is CASSLEVAGGYEQYF. Written as DNA, the CDR3 is TGTGCCAGCAGCTTAGAGGTGGCAGGGGGCTACGAGCAGTACTTC. Full variable domain (remainder filled in from reference TRBV7-6 and TRBJ2-7): GAGVSQSPRYKVTKRGQDVALRCDPISGHVSLYWYRQALGQGPEFLTYFNYEAQQDKSGLPNDRFSAERPEGSISTLTIQRTEQRDSAMYRCASSLEVAGGYEQYFGPGTRLTVT.

The chain employs TRBV11-2 and TRBJ2-5, with 12 nucleotides matching TRBD2. Losses at the gene ends were 2 bases for V and 4 bases for J; bases not matched to a gene: 5. The CDR3 totals 16 residues. The germline gives CDR1 SGHAT, CDR2 FQNNGV. The CDR3 region is CASSLKLAGGRETQYF. The CDR3 nucleotides read TGTGCCAGCAGCTTAAAACTAGCGGGAGGTCGAGAGACCCAGTACTTC.

The rearrangement uses TRBV7-8 and TRBJ2-5; a possible D gene is TRBD1 (5 bases). V shed 5 bases and J shed 1 base, with 8 bases lying between them. This CDR3 has 13 amino acids. Germline CDR1 reads SGHVS; CDR2 reads FQNEAQ. DNA for the CDR3: TGTGCCAGCAGCCCGACAGTCCAAGAGACCCAGTACTTC. Translation: CASSPTVQETQYF.

V and J are TRBV30 and TRBJ1-3; no clear D gene. Germline V gene lookup returns CDR1 GTSNPN and CDR2 SVGIG (reference sequence). CDR3 size: 11 residues. Between the trimmed V and J ends, which lost 2 bases and 9 bases, there was a span of 8 bases. DNA for the CDR3: TGTGCCTGGAGTCACAGCCCCACCATATATTTT. This sequence encodes CAWSHSPTIYF.

The chain has TRBV5-6 and TRBJ2-7, with 11 bases matching TRBD2. Germline V CDR1 and CDR2: SGHDT, YYEEEE. The CDR3 runs to 19 residues. Germline trimming cut 2 bases from V and 0 bases from J; bases unmatched to any gene: 13. CDR3 sequence reads: CASSFLSPSGRPHSYEQYF. The CDR3 DNA reads TGTGCCAGCAGCTTCCTCTCTCCTAGCGGGAGGCCACACTCCTACGAGCAGTACTTC.

This sequence joins TRBV7-8 and TRBJ2-3; 7 bases line up with TRBD2. The CDR3 is 20 amino acids. Germline lookup yields CDR1 SGHVS and CDR2 FQNEAQ. The V gene end was trimmed by 1 base and the J gene end by 1 base; junction bases not matched to a gene: 17. Written as DNA, the CDR3 is TGTGCCAGCAGCTTAGGAAAGGGAAGGGCGGGAGTGAAGGGCACAGATACGCAGTATTTT. This translates into CASSLGKGRAGVKGTDTQYF.

The J gene is TRBJ2-1, the V gene TRBV3-1 (or the pseudogene TRBV3-2); 10 positions agree with TRBD2. The CDR3 extends over 16 amino acids. Germline lookup yields CDR1 LGHDT and CDR2 YNNKEL (reference sequence). With 3 bases clipped from V and 0 bases from J, the junction kept 2 bases outside the gene matches. The CDR3 sequence: CASSQLAGGSYNEQFF. The CDR3 DNA is TGTGCCAGCAGCCAGTTAGCGGGAGGCTCCTACAATGAGCAGTTCTTC.